This TCR beta chain was retrieved from a study of T cell responses to AZD1222 COVID-19 vaccine. Whole-study results and caveats: Reports say nearly half of spike-specific TCRs go after unmutated variant regions.

This clone was picked up a small number of times. Its target is unknown. TCRdb keeps only in-frame clones here, not all; method: immunoSEQ multiplex PCR. The table has approximately 180,000 clones, 70% to 90% seen once. The germline V and J ends were trimmed by 2 bases and 7 bases, with 12 bases remaining between them. The CDR3 has 14 residues. Per germline, CDR1 KGHSH and CDR2 LQKENI. The chain recombines TRBV18 with TRBJ1-5; a possible D gene is TRBD1 (6 bases). The material sequenced was peripheral blood, taken on day 0 of AZD1222 vaccination. This clonotype originated in an adult in good health. CDR3 DNA sequence: TGTGCCAGCTCACCAGCGTCAGGGGTGCAGCCCCAGCATTTT. Translation gives CASSPASGVQPQHF.